This T cell receptor beta chain was observed in a study of a mutant IDH1 vaccine in newly diagnosed glioma (dated by TCRdb to the early 2020s). About the study as a whole: Vaccination started 4-6 weeks after radiotherapy alone, or was given together with temozolomide cycles in the groups whose treatment included chemotherapy. Visit V12 was the week-35 safety follow-up and visit V13 was the week-47 end of study. Of the approximately 33 treated patients, around 60% were male and 37.5% were female, and the mean age was roughly 40 years. Before enrollment, most patients had been given radiochemotherapy with temozolomide as standard therapy, while the rest had received either radiotherapy alone or temozolomide alone. For exploratory analyses, approximately 23 treated patients had longitudinal TCRB deep sequencing done wherever samples were available. Peripheral blood samples were drawn at six visits, namely V03 (baseline), V05, V07, V10, V12 and V13.

Findings and caveats that apply to the study as a whole: Selection of PBMC samples for TCRB deep sequencing was based on availability. The authors noted that analyses of patient blood samples could not be reproduced because of sample limitations. Vaccine-induced immune responses across multiple MHC alleles were detected in approximately 93% of patients. No apparent relationship was observed between pseudoprogression and alterations in the top peripheral T cell clonotypes detected by TCRB sequencing.

Remarks on this clone: Its antigen specificity is not known. Within one base of it there is no much larger clone, and no base qualities were kept.

The germline ends are 14 bases apart after V is trimmed by 5 bases and J by 0 bases. From a lookup of the germline V gene, CDR1 and CDR2 are SQVTM and ANQGSEA. From the cysteine up to the phenylalanine, the CDR3 has a length of 15 residues. Solely the CDR3 DNA is kept, with 45 bases framed from the first base. What the time point label conveys for this sample: week 35, safety follow-up. Every vaccine dose consisted of 300 ug of a 20-mer mutant IDH1 peptide in Montanide, administered subcutaneously together with topical imiquimod. Eight vaccinations were administered to patients in weeks 1, 3, 5, 7, 11, 15, 19 and 23, corresponding to visits V03 through V10. The donors had newly diagnosed IDH1-mutant astrocytomas of WHO grade 3 or 4 that showed loss of nuclear ATRX. The samples were drawn from NOA16, a multicentre, single-arm, open-label phase I trial in Germany that tested a mutant IDH1 peptide vaccine in humans for the first time. Genomic DNA for TCRB sequencing was extracted from EDTA blood using the DNeasy Blood and Tissue Kit.

Libraries were made using the immunoSEQ multiplex PCR assay. Rearranged TCR beta chain sequences were amplified using the hsTCRB Kit according to the manufacturer's protocol. Sequencing of TCRB libraries was carried out on an Illumina MiSeq. Per the original workflow: The proprietary platform of the kit vendor was used for demultiplexing, trimming and gene mapping. This is the immuneACCESS table as TCRdb keeps it, with only in-frame sequences that have V and J called. A part of the clones is gone; compared with another copy, unresolved V genes explain less than half, and the rest is unexplained. The D gene and trimming were derived from the DNA, and the V and J assignments and clone size from that table. The sample table shows 70,000 or so clones, and around nine tenths are seen once. Clones ranked in the top ten supply roughly 2% of the sample.

The starting material was PBMCs, obtained from a glioma patient whose treatment included an IDH1 peptide vaccine. The sequence links TRBV29-1 to TRBJ1-3; the D gene assignment is ambiguous. The source of this sequence is a man aged 25 to 40 with glioma. The CDR3 region has the sequence CSVLGTTSSGNTIYF. The bases are TGCAGCGTTCTGGGCACTACCAGCTCTGGAAACACCATATATTTT.